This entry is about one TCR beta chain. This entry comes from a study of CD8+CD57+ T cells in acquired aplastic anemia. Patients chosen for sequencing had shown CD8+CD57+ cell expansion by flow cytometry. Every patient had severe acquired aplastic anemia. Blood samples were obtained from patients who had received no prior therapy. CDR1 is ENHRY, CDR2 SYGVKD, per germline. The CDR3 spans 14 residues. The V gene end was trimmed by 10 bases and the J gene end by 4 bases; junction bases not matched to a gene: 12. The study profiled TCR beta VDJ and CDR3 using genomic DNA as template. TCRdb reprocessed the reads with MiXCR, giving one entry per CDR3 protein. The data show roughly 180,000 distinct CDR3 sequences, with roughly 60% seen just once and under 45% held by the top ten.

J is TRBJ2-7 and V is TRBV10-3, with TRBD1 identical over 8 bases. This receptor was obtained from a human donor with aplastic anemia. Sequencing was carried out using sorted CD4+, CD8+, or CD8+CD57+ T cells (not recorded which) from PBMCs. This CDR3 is CASRKGQGKYEQYF. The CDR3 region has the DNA TGTGCCAGCAGAAAAGGACAGGGAAAATACGAGCAGTACTTC.